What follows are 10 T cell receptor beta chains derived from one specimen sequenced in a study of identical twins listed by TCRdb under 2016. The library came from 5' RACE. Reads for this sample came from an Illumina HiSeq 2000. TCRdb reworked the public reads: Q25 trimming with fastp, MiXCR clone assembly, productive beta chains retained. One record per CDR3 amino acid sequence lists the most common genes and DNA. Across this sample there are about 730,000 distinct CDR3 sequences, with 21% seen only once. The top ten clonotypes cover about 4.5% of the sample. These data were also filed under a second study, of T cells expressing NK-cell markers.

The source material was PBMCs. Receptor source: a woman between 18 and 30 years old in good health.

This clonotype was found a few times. This CDR3 reads CASSFSGLAGVHTDTQYF. The CDR3 DNA follows: TGCGCCAGCAGCTTCTCAGGACTAGCGGGAGTTCATACAGATACGCAGTATTTT. The chain recombines TRBV5-1 with TRBJ2-3; TRBD2 aligns across 13 bases. CDR3 length: 18 amino acids. The V gene's germline CDR1 is SGHRS and CDR2 YFSETQ. V lost 2 bases and J lost 3; bases outside the gene matches: 9.

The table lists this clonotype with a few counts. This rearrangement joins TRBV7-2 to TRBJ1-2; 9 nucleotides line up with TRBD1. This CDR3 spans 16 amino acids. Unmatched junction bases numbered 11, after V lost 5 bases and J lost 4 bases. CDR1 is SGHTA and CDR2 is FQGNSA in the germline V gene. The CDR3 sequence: CASSDADRGRVYGYTF. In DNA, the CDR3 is TGTGCCAGCAGCGATGCCGACAGGGGGAGGGTCTATGGCTACACCTTC.

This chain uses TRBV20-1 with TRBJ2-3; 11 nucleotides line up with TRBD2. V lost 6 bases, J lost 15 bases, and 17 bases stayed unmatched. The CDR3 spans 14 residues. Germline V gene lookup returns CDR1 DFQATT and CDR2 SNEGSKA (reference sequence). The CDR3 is CSARKLAGASVSYF. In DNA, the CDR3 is TGCAGTGCCAGAAAACTAGCGGGGGCCTCCGTTTCCTATTTT.

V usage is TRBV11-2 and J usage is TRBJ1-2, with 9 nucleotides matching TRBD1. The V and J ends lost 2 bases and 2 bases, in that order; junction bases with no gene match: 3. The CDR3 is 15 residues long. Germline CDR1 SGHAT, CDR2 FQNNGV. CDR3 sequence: CASSLSGQGNYGYTF. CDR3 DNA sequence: TGTGCCAGCAGCTTATCTGGACAGGGGAACTATGGCTACACCTTC.

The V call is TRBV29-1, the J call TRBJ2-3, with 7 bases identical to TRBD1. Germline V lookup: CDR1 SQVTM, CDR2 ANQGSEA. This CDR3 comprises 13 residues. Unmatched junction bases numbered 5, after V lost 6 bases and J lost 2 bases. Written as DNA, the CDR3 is TGCAGCGTCAGGACAGGATCCACAGATACGCAGTATTTT. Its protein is CSVRTGSTDTQYF.

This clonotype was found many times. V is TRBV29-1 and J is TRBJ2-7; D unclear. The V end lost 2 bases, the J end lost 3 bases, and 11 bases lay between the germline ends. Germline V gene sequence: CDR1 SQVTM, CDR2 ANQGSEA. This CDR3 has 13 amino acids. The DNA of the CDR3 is TGCAGCGTTGAAAACACAGCCAACTACGAGCAGTACTTC. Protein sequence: CSVENTANYEQYF.

CDR3 sequence reads: CSAPTSGGGTDTQYF. The CDR3 bases are TGCAGTGCCCCCACTAGCGGGGGTGGCACAGATACGCAGTATTTT. The chain couples TRBV20-1 to TRBJ2-3; 11 bases align to TRBD2. The V gene end was trimmed by 6 bases and the J gene end by 1 base; junction bases not matched to a gene: 6. Germline values: CDR1 DFQATT, CDR2 SNEGSKA (reference sequence). The length of the CDR3 is 15 residues.

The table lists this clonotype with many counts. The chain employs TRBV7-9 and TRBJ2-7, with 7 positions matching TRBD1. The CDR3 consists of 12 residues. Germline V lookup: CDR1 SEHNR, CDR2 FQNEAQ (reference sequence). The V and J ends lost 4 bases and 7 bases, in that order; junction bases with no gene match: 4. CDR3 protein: CASSSQGDEQYF. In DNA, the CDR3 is TGTGCCAGCAGCTCCCAGGGGGATGAGCAGTACTTC.

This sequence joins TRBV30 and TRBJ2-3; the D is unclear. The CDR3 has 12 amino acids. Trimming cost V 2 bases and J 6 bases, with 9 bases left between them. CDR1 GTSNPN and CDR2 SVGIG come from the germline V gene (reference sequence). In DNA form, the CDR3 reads TGTGCCTGGAGTTCGATCGGGGATACGCAGTATTTT. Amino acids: CAWSSIGDTQYF.

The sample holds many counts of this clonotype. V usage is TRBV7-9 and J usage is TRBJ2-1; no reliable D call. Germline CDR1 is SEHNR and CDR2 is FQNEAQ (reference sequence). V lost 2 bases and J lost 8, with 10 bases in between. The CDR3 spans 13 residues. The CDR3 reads CASSLLAWDEQFF. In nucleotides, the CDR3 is TGTGCCAGCAGCTTACTCGCCTGGGATGAGCAGTTCTTC.